The clone carrying this T cell receptor (beta chain) was seen once. Its antigen is as yet unknown. V lost 5 bases to trimming and J lost 5 bases, with 28 bases between them. Germline V CDR1 and CDR2: SGHAT, FQDESV (reference sequence). The CDR3 is 19 residues long. This sample stems from a study of shared clonotypes between healthy human individuals. About the research overall: Each donor's CD8 memory used one plate, CD8 naive two, each CD4 subset three. General observations from the study: A handful of donors shared approximately 5% of their naive CD4 clonotypes.

Assay execution proceeded at the deep level. Study processing details: Quality scores were absent from the junction-only immunoSEQ sequences, so filtering differed. The table came from immunoSEQ multiplex PCR; TCRdb's copy has only in-frame clones and leaves some out. For V, J and clone size, that table is used; D and trimming come from the DNA. The sample has some 2,400,000 clones, around 95% seen once; the top ten hold 0.1% to 0.15%. The chain employs TRBV11-1 and TRBJ1-5, with a tentative D call TRBD1 (5 bases). The sample consisted of naive CD4+ T cells sorted from blood. Subset specified: CD45RA+ positively selected. The receptor was isolated from a man aged 18-30 years in good health. CDR3 sequence: CASSLWSYGMGGTHQPQHF. CDR3 DNA sequence: TGTGCCAGCAGCCTTTGGTCTTATGGTATGGGGGGGACGCATCAGCCCCAGCATTTT.